The rows below give T cell receptor beta chains drawn from one sample of a study of human CD8 memory T cell subsets. TCRdb re-analysed the 5' RACE reads in MiXCR, keeping a single row per CDR3 protein. In the table there are about 7,900 distinct CDR3 sequences, about 3.8% of which are singletons. Specimen: CD8+ T cells from PBMCs. These receptors all stem from a human donor in good health. CDR3s include the opening cysteine and the closing phenylalanine or tryptophan. A D gene is named only where the DNA matches it firmly. A row's size may be missing; if present it is once, few, many or a size class.

d_call j_call clone_size v_call cdr3_aa cdr3_nt
. TRBJ1-6 many TRBV28 CASSGPRGPLHF TGTGCCAGCAGTGGACCCCGCGGTCCCCTCCACTTT
. TRBJ2-1 . TRBV19 CASSIYLQGRNEQFF TGTGCCAGTAGTATCTACTTACAGGGGAGGAATGAGCAGTTCTTC
TRBD1 TRBJ2-3 many TRBV28 CASSPTGTGESDTQYF TGTGCCAGCAGCCCCACTGGGACAGGGGAATCAGATACGCAGTATTTT
TRBD2 TRBJ2-7 many TRBV29-1 CSVAAQRSGSYEQYF TGCAGCGTTGCCGCCCAGAGAAGCGGGAGTTACGAGCAGTACTTC
TRBD1 TRBJ2-5 few TRBV28 CASSSWTGSEETQYF TGTGCCAGCAGTTCTTGGACAGGGTCGGAGGAGACCCAGTACTTC
TRBD2 TRBJ2-5 many TRBV20-1 CSARVAGEEGWAETQYF TGCAGTGCTAGAGTAGCGGGAGAGGAGGGTTGGGCAGAGACCCAGTACTTC
. TRBJ1-1 many TRBV27 CASSPFTGRGTEAFF TGTGCCAGCAGTCCGTTTACAGGGAGGGGCACTGAAGCTTTCTTT
. TRBJ2-1 . TRBV2 CASSEGYRQAYEQFF TGTGCCAGCAGTGAAGGGTACAGACAGGCCTATGAGCAGTTCTTC
. TRBJ2-7 many TRBV5-4 CASSVKGASGLEQYF TGTGCCAGCAGCGTGAAGGGGGCTAGCGGCCTCGAGCAGTACTTC
. TRBJ2-7 many TRBV7-9 CASSLAGGLYEQYF TGTGCCAGCAGCTTAGCTGGGGGACTCTACGAGCAGTACTTC
. TRBJ2-2 many TRBV5-1 CASRDSSHTGELFF TGCGCCAGCAGGGACAGCAGTCACACCGGGGAGCTGTTTTTT
TRBD1 TRBJ1-1 many TRBV5-5 CASSVHPGQDMNTEAFF TGTGCCAGCAGCGTGCATCCGGGACAGGACATGAACACTGAAGCTTTCTTT
TRBD2 TRBJ2-7 medium-sized TRBV29-1 CSALKGRDSYEQYF TGCAGCGCCCTCAAAGGGAGGGATTCCTACGAGCAGTACTTC
. TRBJ2-7 . TRBV7-8 CASSFGGESDEQYF TGTGCCAGCAGCTTCGGGGGAGAATCTGACGAGCAGTACTTC
. TRBJ1-2 few TRBV13 CASSLGRQGRDGYTF TGTGCCAGCAGCTTAGGCCGGCAGGGGAGGGATGGCTACACCTTC
. TRBJ2-2 few TRBV6-5 CASNKGQGNTGELFF TGTGCCAGCAATAAGGGGCAGGGGAACACCGGGGAGCTGTTTTTT
. TRBJ2-3 many TRBV7-8 CASSLRRTGDRPSTDTQYF TGTGCCAGCAGCCTCCGTCGTACGGGGGACCGTCCTAGCACAGATACGCAGTATTTT
TRBD1 TRBJ1-1 many TRBV27 CASSAIQGALIEAFF TGTGCCAGCAGCGCTATACAGGGGGCACTGATTGAAGCTTTCTTT
. TRBJ1-1 many TRBV5-1 CASSLGFGANTEAFF TGCGCCAGCAGCTTAGGGTTCGGGGCGAACACTGAAGCTTTCTTT
TRBD2 TRBJ2-3 few TRBV7-2 CASSWDYLWDTQYF TGTGCCAGCAGCTGGGACTACCTCTGGGATACGCAGTATTTT
. TRBJ1-5 many TRBV5-5 CASSPVAGNQPQHF TGTGCCAGCAGCCCGGTCGCGGGAAATCAGCCCCAGCATTTT
. TRBJ2-2 . TRBV6-5 CASSAPRYGELFF TGTGCCAGCAGCGCACCGCGGTACGGGGAGCTGTTTTTT
TRBD2 TRBJ2-7 many TRBV28 CASNSGASGTFYEQYF TGTGCCAGCAACTCCGGGGCGAGCGGGACGTTTTACGAGCAGTACTTC
. TRBJ2-7 many TRBV13 CASSLGPQGTYEQYF TGTGCCAGCAGCTTAGGCCCACAGGGAACCTACGAGCAGTACTTC
. TRBJ2-3 many TRBV29-1 CSALANTDTQYF TGCAGCGCCTTAGCAAACACAGATACGCAGTATTTT
TRBD1 TRBJ2-1 . TRBV6-5 CASSYGSDRVNEQFF TGTGCCAGCAGTTACGGGTCTGACAGGGTCAATGAGCAGTTCTTC
. TRBJ2-7 many TRBV10-2 CASSEIGNSYEQYF TGCGCCAGCAGTGAGATCGGAAACTCCTACGAGCAGTACTTC
TRBD1 TRBJ2-7 . TRBV9 CASSAGGQGTYEQYF TGTGCCAGCAGCGCGGGGGGACAGGGGACCTACGAGCAGTACTTC
TRBD2 TRBJ2-7 many TRBV5-6 CASSLGLAGGTSYEQYF TGTGCCAGCAGCTTAGGACTAGCGGGGGGTACGTCCTACGAGCAGTACTTC
. TRBJ2-7 many TRBV21-1 CASPTQGRSYEQYF TGTGCCAGCCCCACTCAGGGACGGAGCTACGAGCAGTACTTC
. TRBJ1-2 many TRBV19 CASSIDAEEHYGYTF TGTGCCAGTAGTATCGACGCCGAGGAGCACTATGGCTACACCTTC
TRBD1 TRBJ1-2 many TRBV16 CASSQSGQGLYGYTF TGTGCCAGCAGCCAATCGGGACAGGGACTCTATGGCTACACCTTC
TRBD2 TRBJ2-4 . TRBV10-3 CAISALAGVENIQYF TGTGCCATCAGTGCGCTAGCGGGAGTGGAAAACATTCAGTACTTC
. TRBJ2-2 many TRBV6-6 CASSPQRGGELFF TGTGCCAGCAGCCCTCAAAGGGGCGGGGAGCTGTTTTTT
. TRBJ1-1 . TRBV19 CASSISPTVDTEAFF TGTGCCAGTAGTATCTCCCCGACAGTAGACACTGAAGCTTTCTTT
. TRBJ1-6 many TRBV7-6 CASSLTTYSPLHF TGTGCCAGCAGCTTAACAACTTATTCACCCCTCCACTTT
. TRBJ2-7 few TRBV19 CASNPRGGSYEQYF TGTGCCAGTAACCCTCGGGGCGGGTCCTACGAGCAGTACTTC
. TRBJ2-1 many TRBV24-1 CATSDGARKTFF TGTGCCACCAGTGATGGTGCAAGAAAAACGTTCTTC
. TRBJ2-1 few TRBV6-1 CASSEVRDSYNEQFF TGTGCCAGCAGTGAAGTGCGGGACTCCTACAATGAGCAGTTCTTC
TRBD2 TRBJ2-3 many TRBV5-6 CASSLAKWLAGTDTQYF TGTGCCAGCAGCTTGGCCAAATGGCTAGCGGGCACAGATACGCAGTATTTT
. TRBJ2-2 many TRBV6-2/TRBV6-3 CASRDGELFF TGTGCCAGCAGGGACGGGGAGCTGTTTTTT